Below are 29 T cell receptor beta chains sequenced from a single sample in a study of spatial heterogeneity in lung cancer. Study-wide results and caveats: The number of expanded tumor alpha and beta chains correlated with mutation number.

No cognate antigen is known for these TCRs. Time point reported: sample taken at primary tumor resection. MiXCR was run by TCRdb on the 5' RACE reads, yielding one entry per CDR3 protein. The sample consists of thousands of distinct CDR3 sequences, around 6.7% of them appearing once. The starting material was lung tumor tissue, obtained at surgery. The receptors shown here come from a female donor with early-stage non-small cell lung cancer.

The genes are TRBV12-3 or TRBV12-4 and TRBJ1-1; 7 nucleotides match TRBD1. This CDR3 has 13 residues. V dropped 6 bases and J dropped 0; count of bases not matched to a gene: 1. The DNA of the CDR3 is TGTGCCAGCAGACAGGGGTTGAACACTGAAGCTTTCTTT. Encoded protein: CASRQGLNTEAFF.

This clonotype occurred many times. The rearrangement uses TRBV7-3 and TRBJ2-2, with TRBD1 matching 7 bases. Unmatched junction bases numbered 5, after V lost 6 bases and J lost 4 bases. The CDR3 runs to 14 residues. The V gene's germline CDR1 is SGHTA and CDR2 FQGTGA. CDR3: CASSPGQITGELFF. The DNA of the CDR3 is TGTGCCAGCAGTCCGGGACAGATCACCGGGGAGCTGTTTTTT.

By proportion, this clonotype is large (0.1 to 1%). This sequence joins TRBV5-1 and TRBJ2-1; 7 bases are shared with TRBD2. Germline values: CDR1 SGHRS, CDR2 YFSETQ. The CDR3 spans 16 residues. With V trimmed by 0 bases and J by 6 bases, 9 bases remained unmatched. In DNA form, the CDR3 reads TGCGCCAGCAGCTTGGCCGGGGGGAGGCTGGGCAATGAGCAGTTCTTC. Its translation: CASSLAGGRLGNEQFF.

This clonotype is classed as medium-sized. CDR3 sequence (DNA): TGCGCCAGCACCCGGGACAGTCTCGACGAGCAGTACTTC. Protein: CASTRDSLDEQYF. The chain couples TRBV5-1 to TRBJ2-7; 7 bases are a match to TRBD1. The germline gives CDR1 SGHRS, CDR2 YFSETQ. J was trimmed by 5 bases and V by 6 bases; bases with no gene match: 8. The CDR3 has 13 residues.

This clonotype is medium-sized (0.01 to 0.1%). The V and J genes are TRBV12-3 or TRBV12-4 and TRBJ2-7; 8 nucleotides agree with TRBD1. The CDR3 sequence is 13 residues long. V dropped 5 bases and J dropped 3; count of bases not matched to a gene: 3. CDR3 nucleotide sequence: TGTGCCAGCAGTACCGGGACAGGCTACGAGCAGTACTTC. This codes for CASSTGTGYEQYF.

The sample holds a few counts of this clonotype. V gene TRBV29-1 combines with J gene TRBJ2-7; D perhaps matches TRBD2 (5 bases). Looked up from germline, CDR1 is SQVTM and CDR2 is ANQGSEA. With 4 bases removed from V and 6 bases from J, the gap between germline ends came to 10 bases. CDR3 size: 11 residues. CDR3 nucleotides: TGCAGCGTTGGCCGGGAAATCGAGCAGTACTTC. As protein: CSVGREIEQYF.

There are a few counts of this clonotype. The rearrangement links TRBV7-3 to TRBJ2-5; TRBD1 matches 7 bases. V lost 2 bases and J lost 4; bases outside the gene matches: 4. CDR1 and CDR2 from the germline V gene are SGHTA and FQGTGA. The CDR3 has 14 amino acids. In DNA, the CDR3 is TGTGCCAGCAGCTTACAGGGACAGAGAGAGACCCAGTACTTC. Translating it yields CASSLQGQRETQYF.

This clonotype is labeled medium-sized. The chain recombines TRBV9 with TRBJ2-3; D ambiguous. CDR1 SGDLS and CDR2 YYNGEE come from the germline V gene. The CDR3 sequence is 16 residues long. V was trimmed by 0 bases and J by 9 bases, leaving 20 bases between them. DNA of the CDR3: TGTGCCAGCAGCGTAGGGGCGGACCCGCCGCGTGGGACGCAGTATTTT. This encodes CASSVGADPPRGTQYF. Full variable domain (remainder filled in from reference TRBV9 and TRBJ2-3): DSGVTQTPKHLITATGQRVTLRCSPRSGDLSVYWYQQSLDQGLQFLIQYYNGEERAKGNILERFSAQQFPDLHSELNLSSLELGDSALYFCASSVGADPPRGTQYFGPGTRLTVL.

Within the sample, this clonotype is medium-sized (0.01 to 0.1%). In DNA form, the CDR3 reads TGTGCCAGCAGCCCCATGGGCCATGAGCAGTTCTTC. It specifies CASSPMGHEQFF. The genes are TRBV7-3 and TRBJ2-1; D unresolved. The length of the CDR3 is 12 residues. The V gene's germline CDR1 is SGHTA and CDR2 FQGTGA. Trimming removed 5 bases at V and 8 bases at J, with 10 bases between.

This chain links TRBV4-3 with TRBJ1-5, with D tentatively TRBD1 (6 bases). Trimming removed 3 bases from V and 2 bases from J, with 11 bases in between. The germline CDR1 and CDR2 sequences are LGHNA and YSLEER. The CDR3 covers 15 residues. CDR3 protein: CASSQKWTGNQPQHF. CDR3 coding DNA: TGCGCCAGCAGCCAGAAATGGACAGGCAATCAGCCCCAGCATTTT.

By sample fraction, this clonotype is medium-sized. The J gene is TRBJ2-7, the V gene TRBV14; D uncertain. Germline V lookup: CDR1 SGHDN, CDR2 FVKESK. V lost 1 base, J lost 6 bases, and 10 bases lay in between. This CDR3 is 13 amino acids long. CDR3 loop: CASSQVLGSEQYF. The CDR3 bases are TGTGCCAGCAGCCAAGTTTTGGGGTCCGAGCAGTACTTC.

The CDR3 sequence is CASSFSQPQHF. CDR3 nucleotide sequence: TGTGCCAGCAGCTTTAGTCAGCCCCAGCATTTT. The V and J genes are TRBV7-8 and TRBJ1-5, with unresolved D. The germline gives CDR1 SGHVS, CDR2 FQNEAQ. V dropped 3 bases and J dropped 6 bases, with 3 bases sitting between them. The CDR3 has 11 amino acids.

This clonotype came up many times. The chain joins TRBV11-1 to TRBJ2-1, with D unclear. CDR3 length equals 12 residues. Looked up from germline, CDR1 is SGHAT and CDR2 is FQDESV (reference sequence). V shed 1 base and J shed 9 bases, with 7 bases lying between them. The CDR3 sequence: CASSLGDGEQFF. The DNA of the CDR3 is TGTGCCAGCAGCTTAGGGGATGGTGAGCAGTTCTTC.

This clonotype is medium-sized. V gene TRBV5-1 combines with J gene TRBJ1-2; D is possibly TRBD1 (5 bases). The ends were cut back, 0 bases at V and 4 bases at J, with 13 bases in the middle. There are 15 residues in the CDR3. Germline V gives CDR1 SGHRS, CDR2 YFSETQ. The CDR3 sequence: CASSLAVGTSYGYTF. For the CDR3, the DNA is TGCGCCAGCAGCTTGGCTGTTGGGACGTCCTATGGCTACACCTTC.

This clonotype is medium-sized by share. The chain combines TRBV2 with TRBJ1-6; TRBD1 agrees at 10 bases. The CDR3 runs to 14 residues. Germline loops: CDR1 SNHLY, CDR2 FYNNEI. The J segment lost 10 bases and the V segment lost 5 bases, leaving 5 bases of the junction unmatched. CDR3 in amino acids: CASSTGQGGSPLHF. As DNA, the CDR3 is TGTGCCAGCAGTACTGGACAGGGGGGGTCACCCCTCCACTTT.

This clonotype was counted ten times or more. The chain uses TRBV7-2 and TRBJ2-1; no clear D. The CDR3 has 13 residues. The germline V gene encodes CDR1 SGHTA and CDR2 FQGNSA. Trimming cost V 0 bases and J 9 bases, with 9 bases left between them. CDR3 nucleotide sequence: TGTGCCAGCAGCTTAGCGAGCGCCGGTGAGCAGTTCTTC. It yields the protein CASSLASAGEQFF. Together with reference TRBV7-2 and TRBJ2-1, the CDR3 gives the full variable domain: GAGVSQSPSNKVTEKGKDVELRCDPISGHTALYWYRQSLGQGLEFLIYFQGNSAPDKSGLPSDRFSAERTGGSVSTLTIQRTQQEDSAVYLCASSLASAGEQFFGPGTRLTVL.

This clonotype is labeled medium-sized (0.01 to 0.1%). This chain uses TRBV5-4 with TRBJ2-1; D is perhaps TRBD2 (6 bases). CDR1 is SGHNT, CDR2 YYREEE, per germline (reference sequence). Trimming removed 6 bases from V and 4 bases from J, with 23 bases in between. CDR3 length equals 17 residues. For the CDR3, the DNA is TGTGCCAGCATAGCTGCGGGGCCCCCAAGCGCGTACAATGAGCAGTTCTTC. This codes for CASIAAGPPSAYNEQFF.

This clonotype ranks as medium-sized. The chain links TRBV28 to TRBJ1-5; unclear D gene. Germline V gives CDR1 MDHEN, CDR2 SYDVKM. V lost 4 bases and J lost 8, with 12 bases in between. The CDR3 runs 13 residues. CDR3 in amino acids: CASSSSDKKPQHF. CDR3 nucleotide sequence: TGTGCCAGCAGTTCGTCAGACAAGAAGCCCCAGCATTTT.

This clonotype counts as medium-sized. The chain recombines TRBV29-1 with TRBJ2-7; 8 nucleotides match TRBD2. CDR1 SQVTM and CDR2 ANQGSEA come from the germline V gene. The CDR3 has 14 amino acids. Trimming took 7 bases from V and 5 from J; bases not matched to a gene: 13. The CDR3 DNA sequence: TGCAGCGCCAAGGAGGGACTAGTTTCGCACGAGCAGTACTTC. This gives the protein CSAKEGLVSHEQYF.

The chain employs TRBV28 and TRBJ2-3; the D call may be TRBD1 or TRBD2 (5 bases each). Germline assignment: CDR1 MDHEN and CDR2 SYDVKM. Between the trimmed V and J ends, which lost 3 bases and 9 bases, there was a span of 10 bases. The length of the CDR3 is 12 residues. The CDR3 bases are TGTGCCAGCAGTTTGGTAGAGGGGACGCAGTATTTT. Translated, it gives CASSLVEGTQYF. Based on the CDR3 plus reference TRBV28 and TRBJ2-3, the full variable domain is DVKVTQSSRYLVKRTGEKVFLECVQDMDHENMFWYRQDPGLGLRLIYFSYDVKMKEKGDIPEGYSVSREKKERFSLILESASTNQTSMYLCASSLVEGTQYFGPGTRLTVL.

The J gene is TRBJ1-4, the V gene TRBV18, with D possibly TRBD1 on 5 matching bases. From germline, CDR1 is KGHSH and CDR2 LQKENI. The CDR3 loop spans 14 amino acids. V lost 4 bases to trimming and J lost 4 bases, with 10 bases between them. Here the CDR3 DNA reads TGTGCCAGCTCACATCGTCAGGGTAATGAAAAACTGTTTTTT. It specifies CASSHRQGNEKLFF.

The V gene is TRBV12-3 or TRBV12-4, the J gene TRBJ1-1, with TRBD1 as a possible D gene (5 bases). The CDR3 is made up of 15 amino acids. V was trimmed by 6 bases and J by 7 bases, leaving 21 bases between them. The CDR3 region is CASRPQRGGLLEAFF. CDR3 nucleotide sequence: TGTGCCAGCAGGCCCCAGCGGGGGGGACTCCTTGAAGCTTTCTTT.

This clonotype is medium-sized in the sample. The chain links TRBV7-3 to TRBJ2-1, with D tentatively TRBD1 (5 bases). Trimming removed 2 bases from V and 9 bases from J, with 11 bases in between. Germline CDR1 is SGHTA and CDR2 is FQGTGA. The length of the CDR3 is 13 residues. The CDR3 DNA reads as TGTGCCAGCAGCTTAGGGGCTGGCGGTGAGCAGTTCTTC. This gives the protein CASSLGAGGEQFF.

This clonotype was detected a few times. The chain joins TRBV5-1 to TRBJ2-5; 9 bases are a match to TRBD2. The CDR3 totals 14 residues. V was pared by 5 bases and J by 5 bases, with 7 bases of the junction left unmatched. The germline V gene encodes CDR1 SGHRS and CDR2 YFSETQ. The CDR3 bases are TGCGCCAGCAGGACTAGCGGTCCGAGGGAGACCCAGTACTTC. It encodes CASRTSGPRETQYF.

Relative to its sample, this clonotype is medium-sized. V usage is TRBV7-2 and J usage is TRBJ2-2, with 8 bases aligning to TRBD2. CDR3 length equals 15 residues. After removal of 5 bases from V and 6 bases from J, the junction contained 8 bases not matched to a gene. Looked up from germline, CDR1 is SGHTA and CDR2 is FQGNSA. CDR3 sequence reads: CASSTFGRGSGELFF. CDR3 DNA sequence: TGTGCCAGCAGCACCTTCGGGAGGGGCTCCGGGGAGCTGTTTTTT. The full variable domain, in which reference TRBV7-2 and TRBJ2-2 provide the parts outside the CDR3, is GAGVSQSPSNKVTEKGKDVELRCDPISGHTALYWYRQSLGQGLEFLIYFQGNSAPDKSGLPSDRFSAERTGGSVSTLTIQRTQQEDSAVYLCASSTFGRGSGELFFGEGSRLTVL.

In this sample, this clonotype is medium-sized. The rearrangement links TRBV15 to TRBJ1-5; 9 nucleotides line up with TRBD1. CDR3 size: 17 residues. CDR1 and CDR2 (germline): LNHNV, YYDKDF (reference sequence). The V segment lost 1 base and the J segment 3 bases; nucleotides outside the gene matches: 7. For the CDR3, the DNA is TGTGCCACCAGCAGAGGTCCGGGACAGGGTTACAATCAGCCCCAGCATTTT. Translation: CATSRGPGQGYNQPQHF.

This clonotype was observed a handful of times. The junction and the germline gene differ at one end; a read error may be behind it. This chain joins TRBV2 and TRBJ2-2; weak D call: TRBD1 (6 bases). The CDR3 spans 14 residues. The germline gives CDR1 SNHLY, CDR2 FYNNEI. The CDR3 sequence is CASREGQHTGELFF. CDR3 nucleotides: TGTGCCAGCAGGGAAGGACAGCACACCGGGGAGCTGTTTTTT. Full variable domain (rest looked up from reference TRBV2 and TRBJ2-2): EPEVTQTPSHQVTQMGQEVILRCVPISNHLYFYWYRQILGQKVEFLVSFYNNEISEKSEIFDDQFSVERPDGSNFTLKIRSTKLEDSAMYFCASREGQHTGELFFGEGSRLTVL.

V usage is TRBV4-3 and J usage is TRBJ1-5; D remains unclear. Germline V gene lookup returns CDR1 LGHNA and CDR2 YSLEER. The CDR3 runs to 13 residues. Trimming took off 1 base at V and 6 bases at J, with 7 bases between the two ends. The CDR3 nucleotides are TGCGCCAGCAGCCAAGGGTCTGGTCAGCCCCAGCATTTT. Its protein product is CASSQGSGQPQHF.

This clonotype is medium-sized in the sample. DNA for the CDR3: TGTGCCAGCAGCCCTGGGGGGGTCGGCAATCAGCCCCAGCATTTT. Its translation: CASSPGGVGNQPQHF. The J gene is TRBJ1-5, the V gene TRBV6-6; D is possibly TRBD1 (5 bases). The germline gives CDR1 MNHNY, CDR2 SVGAGI (reference sequence). Trimming took off 6 bases at V and 2 bases at J, with 14 bases between the two ends. The CDR3 sequence is 15 residues long.